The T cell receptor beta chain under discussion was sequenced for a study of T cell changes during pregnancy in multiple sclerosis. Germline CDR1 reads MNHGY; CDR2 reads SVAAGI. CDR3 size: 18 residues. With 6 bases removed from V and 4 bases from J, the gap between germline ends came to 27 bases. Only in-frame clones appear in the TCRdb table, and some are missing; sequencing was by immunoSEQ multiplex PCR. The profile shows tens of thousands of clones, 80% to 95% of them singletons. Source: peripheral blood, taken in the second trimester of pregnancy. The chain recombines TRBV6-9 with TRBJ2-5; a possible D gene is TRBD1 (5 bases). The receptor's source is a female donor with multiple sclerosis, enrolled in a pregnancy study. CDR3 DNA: TGTGCCAGCAGCCCTACATACCGCGACAGCGACGAGAGAGAGACCCAGTACTTC. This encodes CASSPTYRDSDERETQYF.